This record covers a single TCR beta chain. The record originates from a study of T-cell memory formation after mild COVID-19. TCRdb reprocessed the 5' RACE reads via MiXCR and lists one record per CDR3 protein. This repertoire shows around 530,000 distinct CDR3 sequences, roughly a fifth found once; its top ten account for roughly 8.3%. Sequencing was done on a sample of PBMCs or a T cell subset sorted from them (not recorded which). The origin of this receptor is an adult woman who had mild COVID-19 (a few samples of this study predate the infection). Cell type and time point are not known.

The CDR3 nucleotides read TGCGCCAGCAGCACGGGACTAGCGGGGCCAGAGACCCAGTACTTC. It is translated as CASSTGLAGPETQYF. The chain recombines TRBV5-1 with TRBJ2-5; 13 nucleotides agree with TRBD2. Germline lookup yields CDR1 SGHRS and CDR2 YFSETQ. V gave up 4 bases and J gave up 4 bases; unmatched junction bases: 4. The CDR3 runs 15 residues.